The 9 T cell receptor beta chains below come from one sample, sequenced in a study of blood T cell repertoires in COVID-19. TCRdb's table, derived via immunoSEQ multiplex PCR, lists solely in-frame clones and lacks some. This sample carries a few hundred thousand clones, 80% to 90% of them seen once, and the ten largest clones take around 4.4%. The specimen sequenced was PBMCs or T cells enriched from blood (not recorded which). Receptor source: a woman between 40 and 55 years old with acute COVID-19.

This chain links TRBV10-3 with TRBJ1-2; possible D gene TRBD1, 6 bases. The CDR3 contains 14 residues. Germline V gene data show CDR1 as ENHRY and CDR2 as SYGVKD. V was cut by 4 bases and J by 4 bases, with 13 bases left in between. The CDR3 reads CAISGSDSGYGYTF. The CDR3 DNA sequence: TGTGCCATCAGTGGGTCGGACAGCGGCTATGGCTACACCTTC.

In this sample, this clone turned up once. The genes are TRBV18 and TRBJ2-1, with D possibly matching TRBD2 (5 bases). The length of the CDR3 is 17 residues. Trimming took off 0 bases at V and 0 bases at J, with 12 bases between the two ends. The germline gives CDR1 KGHSH, CDR2 LQKENI. CDR3 coding DNA: TGTGCCAGCTCACCACCAGTCGGGGTTAGCTCCTACAATGAGCAGTTCTTC. Amino acid sequence: CASSPPVGVSSYNEQFF.

The chain is built from TRBV19 and TRBJ1-3, with TRBD1 matching over 7 bases. Germline CDR1 reads LNHDA; CDR2 reads SQIVND (reference sequence). This CDR3 region has 17 residues. After removal of 5 bases from V and 0 bases from J, the junction contained 10 bases not matched to a gene. The CDR3 loop reads CASSWDSRSTSGNTIYF. CDR3 DNA sequence: TGTGCCAGTAGTTGGGACAGTCGGAGCACCTCTGGAAACACCATATATTTT.

This clone was observed a single time. The chain has TRBV7-2 and TRBJ2-5; maybe TRBD1 (6 bases). The ends were cut back, 4 bases at V and 6 bases at J, with 18 bases in the middle. This CDR3 is built from 15 residues. Germline loops: CDR1 SGHTA, CDR2 FQGNSA. This chain's CDR3 is CASSYPLGAQKTQYF. The DNA of the CDR3 is TGTGCCAGCAGCTACCCTTTGGGGGCGCAAAAGACCCAGTACTTC.

This chain links TRBV5-6 with TRBJ2-4; 7 bases are shared with TRBD1. Germline CDR1 is SGHDT and CDR2 is YYEEEE. The CDR3 is 17 residues long. V trimming: 0 bases; J trimming: 2 bases; junction bases outside the gene matches: 8. CDR3: CASSLAYQGEPKNIQYF. In DNA form, the CDR3 reads TGTGCCAGCAGCTTGGCTTATCAGGGGGAGCCCAAAAACATTCAGTACTTC.

This sequence joins TRBV4-1 and TRBJ2-1, with a tentative D call TRBD2 (6 bases). From germline, CDR1 is MGHRA and CDR2 YSYEKL. Trimming removed 0 bases from V and 15 bases from J, with 18 bases in between. This CDR3 has 14 residues. CDR3 sequence (DNA): TGCGCCAGCAGCCAAGAGGGCGCGGGGAAGGTAGGGTTCTTC. Translation gives CASSQEGAGKVGFF.

The V and J genes are TRBV5-5 and TRBJ1-2, with unresolved D. Between the trimmed V and J ends, which lost 4 bases and 6 bases, there was a span of 25 bases. This CDR3 contains 17 residues. CDR1 and CDR2 (germline): SGHKS, YYEKEE (reference sequence). The DNA of the CDR3 is TGTGCCAGCAGCCCGACTAGTCATGGGTTTGGGGAAAATGGCTACACCTTC. This sequence encodes CASSPTSHGFGENGYTF.

The rearrangement joins TRBV5-1 to TRBJ2-7; a weak D match, TRBD2 (6 bases). From germline, CDR1 is SGHRS and CDR2 YFSETQ. V was shortened by 4 bases and J by 7 bases, with 33 bases between the two germline ends. This CDR3 spans 19 amino acids. The CDR3, as DNA: TGCGCCAGCAGCCTATTCACCGGCTTGGTAGATGTCGGGAGTCGTGAGCAGTACTTC. Translation gives CASSLFTGLVDVGSREQYF.

CDR3 region: CASSLRQGSGEKLFF. The CDR3 nucleotides are TGTGCCAGCAGCTTAAGGCAGGGATCCGGAGAAAAACTGTTTTTT. The V call is TRBV7-2, the J call TRBJ1-4, with D perhaps matching TRBD1 (5 bases). The CDR3 consists of 15 residues. The V end was cut by 2 bases, the J end by 8 bases, with 15 bases between. Germline V CDR1 and CDR2: SGHTA, FQGNSA.